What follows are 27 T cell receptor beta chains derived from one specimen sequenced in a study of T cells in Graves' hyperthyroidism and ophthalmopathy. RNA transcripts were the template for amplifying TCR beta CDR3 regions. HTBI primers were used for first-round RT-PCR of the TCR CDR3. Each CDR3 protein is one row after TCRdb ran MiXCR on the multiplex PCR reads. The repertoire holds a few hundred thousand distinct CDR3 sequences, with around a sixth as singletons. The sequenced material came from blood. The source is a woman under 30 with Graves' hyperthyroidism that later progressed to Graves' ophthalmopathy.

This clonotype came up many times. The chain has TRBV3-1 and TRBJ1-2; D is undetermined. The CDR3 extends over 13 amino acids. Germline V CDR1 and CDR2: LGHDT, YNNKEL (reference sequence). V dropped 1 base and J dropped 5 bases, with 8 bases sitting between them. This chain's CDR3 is CASSQGKFYGYTF. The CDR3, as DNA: TGTGCCAGCAGCCAAGGAAAGTTTTATGGCTACACCTTC.

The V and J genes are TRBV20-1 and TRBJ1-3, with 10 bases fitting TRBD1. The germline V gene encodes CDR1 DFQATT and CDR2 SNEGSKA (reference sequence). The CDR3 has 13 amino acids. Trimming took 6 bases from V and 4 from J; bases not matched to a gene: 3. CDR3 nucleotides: TGCAGTGCGCGGACAGGGGGAGGAAACACCATATATTTT. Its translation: CSARTGGGNTIYF.

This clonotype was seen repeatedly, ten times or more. This chain's CDR3 is CASSPETSGKPTDTQYF. Here the CDR3 DNA reads TGTGCCAGCTCACCTGAAACTAGCGGGAAGCCCACAGATACGCAGTATTTT. The chain carries TRBV18 and TRBJ2-3, with TRBD2 matching over 10 bases. CDR1 is KGHSH, CDR2 LQKENI, per germline. V lost 3 bases to trimming and J lost 2 bases; unmatched junction nucleotides: 8. This CDR3 comprises 17 residues.

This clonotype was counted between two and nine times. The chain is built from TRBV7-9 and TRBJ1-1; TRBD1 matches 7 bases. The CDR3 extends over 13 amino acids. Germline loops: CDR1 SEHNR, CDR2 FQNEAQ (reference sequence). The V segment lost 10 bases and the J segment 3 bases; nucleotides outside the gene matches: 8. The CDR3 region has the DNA TGTGCCACCCGCGTGACAGGGTACACTGAAGCTTTCTTT. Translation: CATRVTGYTEAFF. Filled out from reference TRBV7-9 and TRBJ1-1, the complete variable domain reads DTGVSQNPRHKITKRGQNVTFRCDPISEHNRLYWYRQTLGQGPEFLTYFQNEAQLEKSRLLSDRFSAERPKGSFSTLEIQRTEQGDSAMYLCATRVTGYTEAFFGQGTRLTVV.

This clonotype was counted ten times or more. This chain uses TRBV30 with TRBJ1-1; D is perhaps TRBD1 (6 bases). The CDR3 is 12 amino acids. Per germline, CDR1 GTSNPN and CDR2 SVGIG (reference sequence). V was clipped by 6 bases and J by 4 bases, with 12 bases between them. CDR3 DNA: TGTGCCTGCGCTACAGGGACCACTGAAGCTTTCTTT. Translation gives CACATGTTEAFF.

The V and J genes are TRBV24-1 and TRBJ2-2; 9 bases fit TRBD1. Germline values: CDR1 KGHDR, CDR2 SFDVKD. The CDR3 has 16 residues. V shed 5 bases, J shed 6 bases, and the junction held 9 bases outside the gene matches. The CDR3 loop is CATSGSGTGMAGELFF. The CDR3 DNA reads TGTGCCACCAGTGGGTCCGGGACAGGGATGGCCGGGGAGCTGTTTTTT.

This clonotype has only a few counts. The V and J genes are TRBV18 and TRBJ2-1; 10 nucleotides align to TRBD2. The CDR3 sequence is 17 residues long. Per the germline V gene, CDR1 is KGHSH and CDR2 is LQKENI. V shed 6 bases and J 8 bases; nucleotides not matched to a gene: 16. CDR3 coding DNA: TGTGCCAGCTCTCCGATGGCTAGCGGGAGCCCCTGGGATGAGCAGTTCTTC. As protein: CASSPMASGSPWDEQFF.

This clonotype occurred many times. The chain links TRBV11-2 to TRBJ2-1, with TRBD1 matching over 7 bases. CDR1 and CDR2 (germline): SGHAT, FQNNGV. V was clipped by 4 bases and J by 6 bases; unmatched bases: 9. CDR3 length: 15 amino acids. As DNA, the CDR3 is TGTGCCAGCAGCTCTGTCACAGGGGTCGGCAATGAGCAGTTCTTC. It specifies CASSSVTGVGNEQFF.

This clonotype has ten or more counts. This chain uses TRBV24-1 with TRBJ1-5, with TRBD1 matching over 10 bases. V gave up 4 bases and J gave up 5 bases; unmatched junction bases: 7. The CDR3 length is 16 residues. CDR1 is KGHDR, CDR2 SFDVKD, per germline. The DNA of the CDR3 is TGTGCCACCAGTGAGGGAGGGACAGGGGAGCATCAGCCCCAGCATTTT. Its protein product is CATSEGGTGEHQPQHF.

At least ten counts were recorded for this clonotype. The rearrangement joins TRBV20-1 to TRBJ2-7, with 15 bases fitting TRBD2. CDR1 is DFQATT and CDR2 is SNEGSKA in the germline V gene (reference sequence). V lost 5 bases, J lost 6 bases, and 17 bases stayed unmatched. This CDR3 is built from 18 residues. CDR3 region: CSALGLLGLAGGVSEQYF. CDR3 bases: TGCAGTGCTCTCGGACTGCTGGGACTAGCGGGAGGAGTGAGCGAGCAGTACTTC.

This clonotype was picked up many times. The CDR3 protein is CASSPRSGNNEQFF. The CDR3 coding sequence is TGTGCCAGCAGCCCGCGAAGCGGGAACAATGAGCAGTTCTTC. The rearrangement links TRBV3-1 to TRBJ2-1; 7 bases fit TRBD2. V shed 4 bases and J 5 bases; nucleotides not matched to a gene: 5. This CDR3 region has 14 residues. CDR1 LGHDT and CDR2 YNNKEL come from the germline V gene (reference sequence).

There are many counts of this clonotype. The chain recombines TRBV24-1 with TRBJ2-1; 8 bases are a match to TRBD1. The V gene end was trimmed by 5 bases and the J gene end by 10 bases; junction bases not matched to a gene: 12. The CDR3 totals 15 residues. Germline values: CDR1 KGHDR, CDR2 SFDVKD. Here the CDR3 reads CATSATGARRLEQFF. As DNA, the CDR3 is TGTGCCACCAGTGCGACAGGGGCGCGAAGATTAGAGCAGTTCTTC.

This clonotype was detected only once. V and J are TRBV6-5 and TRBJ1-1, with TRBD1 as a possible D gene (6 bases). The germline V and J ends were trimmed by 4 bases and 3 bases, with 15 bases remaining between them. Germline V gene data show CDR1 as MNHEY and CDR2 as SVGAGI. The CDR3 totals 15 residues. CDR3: CASSFDRKDDTEAFF. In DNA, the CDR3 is TGTGCCAGCAGTTTTGACAGGAAAGATGACACTGAAGCTTTCTTT.

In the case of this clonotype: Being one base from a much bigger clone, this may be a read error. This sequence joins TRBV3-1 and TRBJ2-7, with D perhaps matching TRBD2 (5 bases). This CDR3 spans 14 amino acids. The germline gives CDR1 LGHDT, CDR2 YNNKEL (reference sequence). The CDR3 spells CANSQGGSSYEQYF. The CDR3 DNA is TGTGCCAACAGCCAAGGTGGGAGCTCCTACGAGCAGTACTTC.

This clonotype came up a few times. The CDR3: CASKPGQGYEQFF. The CDR3 bases are TGTGCCAGTAAACCGGGACAGGGTTACGAGCAGTTCTTC. The chain links TRBV19 to TRBJ2-7; TRBD1 aligns across 9 bases. Near its end, the DNA agrees better with TRBJ2-1, so the J call may be wrong. The CDR3 has 13 amino acids. Looked up from germline, CDR1 is LNHDA and CDR2 is SQIVND (reference sequence).

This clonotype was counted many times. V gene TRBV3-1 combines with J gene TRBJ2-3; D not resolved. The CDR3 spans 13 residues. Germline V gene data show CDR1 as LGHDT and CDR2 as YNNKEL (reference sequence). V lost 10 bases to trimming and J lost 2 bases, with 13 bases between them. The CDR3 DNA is TGTGCCACCGGTCAACAAGCCACAGATACGCAGTATTTT. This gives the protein CATGQQATDTQYF.

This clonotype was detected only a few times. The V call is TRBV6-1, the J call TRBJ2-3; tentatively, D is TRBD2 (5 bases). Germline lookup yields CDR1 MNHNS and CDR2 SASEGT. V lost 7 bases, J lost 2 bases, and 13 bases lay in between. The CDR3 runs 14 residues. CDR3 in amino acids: CASTQSGNTDTQYF. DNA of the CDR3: TGTGCCAGCACCCAGTCGGGGAACACAGATACGCAGTATTTT.

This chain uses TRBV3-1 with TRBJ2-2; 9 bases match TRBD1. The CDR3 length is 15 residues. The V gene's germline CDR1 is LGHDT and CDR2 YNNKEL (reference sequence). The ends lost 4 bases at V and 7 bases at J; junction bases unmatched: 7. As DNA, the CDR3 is TGTGCCAGCAGCCCAGGACAGGGGAGGAGCGGGGAGCTGTTTTTT. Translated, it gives CASSPGQGRSGELFF.

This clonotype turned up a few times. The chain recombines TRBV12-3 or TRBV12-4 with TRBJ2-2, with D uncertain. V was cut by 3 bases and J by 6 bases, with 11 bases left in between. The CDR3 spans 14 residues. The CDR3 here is CASSLGLKAGELFF. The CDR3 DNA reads TGTGCCAGCAGTTTGGGTCTGAAGGCCGGGGAGCTGTTTTTT.

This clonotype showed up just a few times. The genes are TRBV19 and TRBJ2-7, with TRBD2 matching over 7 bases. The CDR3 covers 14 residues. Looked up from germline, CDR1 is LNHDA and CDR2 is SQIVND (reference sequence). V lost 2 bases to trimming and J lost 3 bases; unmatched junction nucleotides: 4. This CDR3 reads CASSILAGDYEQYF. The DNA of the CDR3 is TGTGCCAGTAGTATATTAGCGGGCGACTACGAGCAGTACTTC.

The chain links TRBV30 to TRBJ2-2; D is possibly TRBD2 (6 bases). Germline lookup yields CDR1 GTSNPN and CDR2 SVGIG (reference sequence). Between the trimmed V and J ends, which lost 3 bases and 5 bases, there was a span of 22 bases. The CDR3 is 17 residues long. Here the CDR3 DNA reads TGTGCCTGGAGCCCCCCACTAGCCAAGTTCCAAACCGGGGAGCTGTTTTTT. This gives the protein CAWSPPLAKFQTGELFF.

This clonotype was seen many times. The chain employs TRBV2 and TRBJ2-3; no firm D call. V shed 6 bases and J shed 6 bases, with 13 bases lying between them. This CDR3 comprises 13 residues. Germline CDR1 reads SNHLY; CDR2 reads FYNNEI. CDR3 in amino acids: CASRLRQVDTQYF. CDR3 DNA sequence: TGTGCCAGCAGACTCAGGCAGGTGGATACGCAGTATTTT.

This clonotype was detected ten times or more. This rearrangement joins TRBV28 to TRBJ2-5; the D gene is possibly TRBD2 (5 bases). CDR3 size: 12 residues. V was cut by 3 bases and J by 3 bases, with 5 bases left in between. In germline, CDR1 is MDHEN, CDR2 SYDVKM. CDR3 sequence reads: CASSFGEETQYF. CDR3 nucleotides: TGTGCCAGCAGTTTCGGGGAAGAGACCCAGTACTTC.

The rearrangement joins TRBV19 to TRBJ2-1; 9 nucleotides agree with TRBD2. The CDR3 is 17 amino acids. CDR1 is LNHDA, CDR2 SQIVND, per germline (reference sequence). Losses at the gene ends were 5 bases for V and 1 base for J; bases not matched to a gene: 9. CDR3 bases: TGTGCCAGTAGTCACCATCTGACTAGCGGATCCTACAATGAGCAGTTCTTC. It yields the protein CASSHHLTSGSYNEQFF.

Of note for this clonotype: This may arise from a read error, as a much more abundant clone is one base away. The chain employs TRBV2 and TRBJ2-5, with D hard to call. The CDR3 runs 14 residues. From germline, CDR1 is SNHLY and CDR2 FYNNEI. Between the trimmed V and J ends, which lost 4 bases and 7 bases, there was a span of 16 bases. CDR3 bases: TGTGCCAGCAGTGTAGGCTATTCGTGGGGGACCCAGTACTTC. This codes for CASSVGYSWGTQYF.

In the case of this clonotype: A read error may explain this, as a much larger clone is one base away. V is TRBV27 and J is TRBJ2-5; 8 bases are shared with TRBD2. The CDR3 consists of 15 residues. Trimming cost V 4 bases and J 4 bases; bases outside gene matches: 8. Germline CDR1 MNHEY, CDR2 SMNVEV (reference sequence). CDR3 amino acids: CASSWGLVGGETQYF. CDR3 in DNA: TGTGCCAGCAGTTGGGGACTAGTGGGAGGAGAGACCCAGTACTTC.

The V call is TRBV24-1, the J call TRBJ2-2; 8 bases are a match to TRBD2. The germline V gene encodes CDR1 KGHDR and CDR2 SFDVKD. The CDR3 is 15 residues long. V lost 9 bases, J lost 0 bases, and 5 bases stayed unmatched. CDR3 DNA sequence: TGTGCCACCCAACCGGGACTAGCGAACACCGGGGAGCTGTTTTTT. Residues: CATQPGLANTGELFF.